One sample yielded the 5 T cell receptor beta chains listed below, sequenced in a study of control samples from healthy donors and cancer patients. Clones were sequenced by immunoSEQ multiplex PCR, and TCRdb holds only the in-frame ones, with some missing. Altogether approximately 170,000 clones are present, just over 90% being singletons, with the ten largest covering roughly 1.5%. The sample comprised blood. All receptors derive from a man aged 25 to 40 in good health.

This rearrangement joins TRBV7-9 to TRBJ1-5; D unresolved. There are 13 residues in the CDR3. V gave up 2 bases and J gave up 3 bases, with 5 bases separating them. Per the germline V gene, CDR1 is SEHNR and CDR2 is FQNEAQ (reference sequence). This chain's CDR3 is CASSLNNNQPQHF. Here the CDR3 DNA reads TGTGCCAGCAGCTTAAATAACAATCAGCCCCAGCATTTT. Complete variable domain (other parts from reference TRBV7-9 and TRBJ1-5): DTGVSQNPRHKITKRGQNVTFRCDPISEHNRLYWYRQTLGQGPEFLTYFQNEAQLEKSRLLSDRFSAERPKGSFSTLEIQRTEQGDSAMYLCASSLNNNQPQHFGDGTRLSIL.

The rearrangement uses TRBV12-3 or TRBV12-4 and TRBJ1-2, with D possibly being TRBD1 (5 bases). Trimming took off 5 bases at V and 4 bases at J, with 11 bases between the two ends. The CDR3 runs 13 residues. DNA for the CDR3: TGTGCCAGCAGTCCCAGCGGGGGCTATGGCTACACCTTC. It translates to CASSPSGGYGYTF.

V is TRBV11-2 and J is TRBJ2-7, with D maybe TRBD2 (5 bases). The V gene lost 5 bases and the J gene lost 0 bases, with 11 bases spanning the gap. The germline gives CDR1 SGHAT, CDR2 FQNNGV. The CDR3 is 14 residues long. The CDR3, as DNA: TGTGCCAGCAGCCCGGACTCCAGCTCCTACGAGCAGTACTTC. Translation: CASSPDSSSYEQYF.

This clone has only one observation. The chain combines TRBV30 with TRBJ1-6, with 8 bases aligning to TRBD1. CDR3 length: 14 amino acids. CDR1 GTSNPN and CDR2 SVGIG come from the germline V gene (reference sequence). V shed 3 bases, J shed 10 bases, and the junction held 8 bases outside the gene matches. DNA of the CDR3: TGTGCCTGGAGCTCGGGACAGGCCACCTCACCCCTCCACTTT. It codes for CAWSSGQATSPLHF. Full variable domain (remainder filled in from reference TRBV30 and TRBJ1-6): SQTIHQWPATLVQPVGSPLSLECTVEGTSNPNLYWYRQAAGRGLQLLFYSVGIGQISSEVPQNLSASRPQDRQFILSSKKLLLSDSGFYLCAWSSGQATSPLHFGNGTRLTVT.

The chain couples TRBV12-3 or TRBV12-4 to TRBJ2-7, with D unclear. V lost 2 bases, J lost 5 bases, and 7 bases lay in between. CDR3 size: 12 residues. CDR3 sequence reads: CASSLYAHEQYF. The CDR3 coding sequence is TGTGCCAGCAGTTTATATGCCCACGAGCAGTACTTC.